This T cell receptor beta chain was observed in a study of long-term antiretroviral therapy in people with HIV (dated by TCRdb to about 2022). Study-wide context: The earliest samples were collected roughly a decade before the 2015 WHO recommendation for immediate ART, at a time when ART was usually postponed until CD4 counts fell. This retrospective serial study examined whether starting ART and sustained HIV suppression were associated with changes in the composition and diversity of the TRB repertoire in peripheral blood. The cohort contributed over 150 cryopreserved PBMC samples from about 31 adults with confirmed HIV infection, collected serially over a mean of approximately six years (range 1-12). About 35% of the 30 participants with HIV were female. No cross-contamination during QIAcube processing was shown when test extractions of a monoclonal T-cell line were performed alongside about 30 polyclonal samples. Overall study results and their limits: A significant increase in TRB diversity was found to be associated with ART initiation, although TRB diversity was observed to remain significantly below that of transplant donor controls even after long-term ART. Samples dated from about 2004 to 2017, and the ART regimens used may be less effective than current ones. Because pre-ART samples had limited cell numbers, profiling was done on unsorted PBMC rather than on sorted CD4+ and CD8+ T cells. Expanded TRB clones identified before ART initiation dominated the repertoire at all time points, although this dominance fluctuated and declined in many PLHIV after ART. Since PBMC availability was limited, sequencing covered only the TCR beta chain, with no alpha chain pairing. CDR3 length ranges in HIV repertoires were narrower than in controls, and network structure suggested an antigen-experienced repertoire with only a slight naive shift after ART. Inferences about post-ART repertoire changes were limited because no data were available on ART adherence, viral resistance or therapy changes.

Participants were included only if at least one PBMC sample before ART initiation and at least two post-ART samples were available. Treatment was received in the United States of America by all participants with HIV. Before DNA extraction, cryopreserved samples of 1-10 million PBMC were thawed and washed. At the time of the earliest PBMC sample for each participant with HIV, ages ranged from roughly 23 to 60 years. Each participant contributed PBMC samples from 1-4 timepoints before ART initiation and 2-8 timepoints after ART initiation, with a median of 7 samples. For every participant, serial HIV viral load, CD4+ T-cell count, ART history and demographic data were obtained. Using a Qiagen kit on a QIAcube, genomic DNA was extracted from unsorted PBMC, with samples processed in batches of 12. From the cysteine through the phenylalanine, the CDR3 covers 13 amino acids. Only the CDR3 DNA is retained, 39 bases long and in frame from the first base. According to the germline V gene, CDR1 reads WSHSY and CDR2 reads SAAADI. Trimming accounts for 6 bases at V and 7 bases at J, while the number of junction bases matched to no gene is 5.

The immunoSEQ hsTCRB v3.0 assay was used at survey level resolution to sequence the TRB variable region. The targeted TRB sequencing depth was about 40,000-55,000 T-cell genomes per sample. Pooled TRB libraries were sequenced on an Illumina MiSeq with a v3 150-cycle kit. The study's processing was this. Repertoire analysis ran in R within a reproducible Nextflow workflow covering QC, data transformation and analysis. LymphoSeq2, an R package for exploring AIRR-Seq data, was used to implement the custom analyses. Four samples that yielded fewer than 5000 total TRB sequences were excluded, so that about 200 HIV repertoires were analyzed. Among the 180 to 200 HIV repertoires that were kept, approximately 61 were collected before ART initiation and over 120 were collected after ART initiation. Repertoires were downsampled to 5000 TRB nucleotide sequences, with summary statistics averaged over 100 downsampling iterations. TRB sequences were retained for analysis only if CDR3 regions of at least seven amino acids were present. Two measures captured diversity: a Shannon entropy-derived clonality score and the Gini coefficient. In the repertoire networks, any two of the top 5000 CDR3 amino acid sequences were linked whenever the two sequences differed by an edit distance of one. Antigen specificity groups and MHC restriction were predicted for TRB CDR3 amino acid sequences with GLIPH2. Known CMV, EBV, HIV or tissue antigen associations were flagged by matching CDR3 amino acid sequences against VDJdb and McPAS-TCR. Pre-ART, post-ART and control groups were compared with Wilcoxon signed-rank tests and Holm-Bonferroni correction. The immuneACCESS repertoire file appears here via TCRdb, limited to in-frame rearrangements. These files lack a portion of the clones; in checked studies, under half of the deficit traces to unresolved V genes, and the cause of the others is not known. The D gene and trimming were derived from the DNA, and the V and J assignments and clone size from that table. The sample table lists 13,000 to 15,000 clones, under 80% of them with a count of one. Of the sample, around a quarter is held by the ten largest clones.

To note about this clone: No cognate antigen has been identified for it. No clone much larger than this one lies a single base away; base qualities are absent.

The chain joins TRBV10-2 to TRBJ1-5, and 8 bases in between align with TRBD1. The sequence came from a man aged 40-49 years with HIV. This sample comprised unsorted PBMCs, obtained 3.1 years after starting antiretroviral therapy. CDR3 protein: CASSFGQGQPQHF. The nucleotides read TGCGCCAGCAGCTTTGGACAGGGACAGCCCCAGCATTTT.